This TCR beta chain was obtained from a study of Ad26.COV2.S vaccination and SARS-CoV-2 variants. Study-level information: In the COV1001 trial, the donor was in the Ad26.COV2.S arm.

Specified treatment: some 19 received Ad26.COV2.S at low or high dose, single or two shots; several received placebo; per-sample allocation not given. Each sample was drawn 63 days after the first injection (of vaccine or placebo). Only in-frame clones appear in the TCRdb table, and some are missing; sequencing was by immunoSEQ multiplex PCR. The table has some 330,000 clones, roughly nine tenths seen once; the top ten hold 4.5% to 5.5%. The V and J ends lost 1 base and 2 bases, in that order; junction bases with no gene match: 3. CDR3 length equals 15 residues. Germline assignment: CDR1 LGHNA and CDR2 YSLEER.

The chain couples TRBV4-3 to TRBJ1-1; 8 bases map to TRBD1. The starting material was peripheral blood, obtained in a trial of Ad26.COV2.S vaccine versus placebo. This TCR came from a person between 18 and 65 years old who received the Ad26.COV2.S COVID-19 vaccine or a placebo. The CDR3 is CASSQGQGINTEAFF. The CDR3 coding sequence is TGCGCCAGCAGCCAAGGACAGGGGATTAACACTGAAGCTTTCTTT.